The 13 T cell receptor beta chains reported below all come from one sample, sequenced in a study of T cells in Graves' hyperthyroidism and ophthalmopathy (dated by TCRdb to about 2019). The library came from multiplex PCR. For sequencing, an Illumina HiSeq 2000 was employed. Amplification of TCR beta CDR3 regions was carried out from RNA transcripts. A first-round RT-PCR of the TCR CDR3 used the HTBI primer set with the Qiagen OneStep RT-PCR kit. TCRdb handled the public reads itself, with Q25 trimming in fastp and clone calling in MiXCR, and kept productive beta chains. Identical CDR3 proteins give one entry, which carries the most common genes and DNA. Counted in this sample were roughly 100,000 distinct CDR3 sequences; around 50% of them appeared once. The top ten hold approximately 27% of the sample. Sample: blood. These receptors were taken from a man in his forties with Graves' hyperthyroidism.

This clonotype occurred many times. The chain combines TRBV5-8 with TRBJ1-2, with D unclear. The germline V and J ends were trimmed by 0 bases and 4 bases, with 10 bases remaining between them. The CDR3 has 14 amino acids. Germline V gives CDR1 SGHTS, CDR2 YDEGEE. CDR3 nucleotides: TGTGCCAGCAGCTTGGGCCAGGAAATCTATGGCTACACCTTC. The encoded protein is CASSLGQEIYGYTF.

This clonotype has ten or more counts. The CDR3 region is CAIRTSGGTMAQFF. The DNA of the CDR3 is TGTGCCATCAGGACTAGCGGGGGGACAATGGCGCAGTTCTTC. The chain recombines TRBV10-3 with TRBJ2-1, with 13 bases lining up with TRBD2. The CDR3 runs 14 residues. V lost 6 bases and J lost 12; bases outside the gene matches: 8. Germline V gene data show CDR1 as ENHRY and CDR2 as SYGVKD.

This clonotype was seen many times. This rearrangement joins TRBV4-1 to TRBJ2-1, with 9 bases fitting TRBD2. CDR1 and CDR2 (germline): MGHRA, YSYEKL. J was trimmed by 3 bases and V by 1 base; bases with no gene match: 7. The CDR3 is made up of 17 amino acids. The CDR3: CASSQGRAGGLYNEQFF. DNA of the CDR3: TGCGCCAGCAGCCAAGGACGAGCGGGGGGACTCTACAATGAGCAGTTCTTC.

This clonotype has just a few counts. The J gene is TRBJ1-2, the V gene TRBV6-5; maybe TRBD1 (6 bases). The V gene lost 4 bases and the J gene lost 0 bases, with 18 bases spanning the gap. The length of the CDR3 is 17 residues. Germline lookup yields CDR1 MNHEY and CDR2 SVGAGI. CDR3 coding DNA: TGTGCCAGCAGTTCGGGAGTCGGAGGGGGGTCTAACTATGGCTACACCTTC. Its translation is CASSSGVGGGSNYGYTF.

The chain links TRBV7-9 to TRBJ1-6; 9 bases align to TRBD1. Germline V gene data show CDR1 as SEHNR and CDR2 as FQNEAQ (reference sequence). The CDR3 is 14 residues long. The V and J ends lost 11 bases and 7 bases, in that order; junction bases with no gene match: 9. The CDR3 loop reads CAWRPGQGNSPLHF. Written as DNA, the CDR3 is TGTGCCTGGAGACCTGGACAGGGGAATTCACCCCTCCACTTT.

This clonotype has at least ten counts. The V gene is TRBV5-1, the J gene TRBJ1-1; tentative D call: TRBD1 (6 bases). V shed 0 bases and J shed 1 base, with 13 bases lying between them. Germline V lookup: CDR1 SGHRS, CDR2 YFSETQ. There are 16 residues in the CDR3. The CDR3 reads CASSLGAGAENTEAFF. DNA of the CDR3: TGCGCCAGCAGCTTGGGGGCAGGGGCTGAGAACACTGAAGCTTTCTTT.

This clonotype has a handful of counts. This sequence may be a read error, since a much larger clone differs from it by one base. The gene calls are TRBV6-5 and TRBJ2-1; possibly TRBD1 or TRBD2 for D (5 bases each). The germline V gene encodes CDR1 MNHEY and CDR2 SVGAGI. The CDR3 covers 12 residues. The CDR3: CASSSPGTERFF. As DNA, the CDR3 is TGTGCCAGCAGTTCCCCCGGGACGGAGCGGTTCTTC.

This chain connects TRBV28 to TRBJ2-5, with D possibly TRBD1 on 6 matching bases. Per germline, CDR1 MDHEN and CDR2 SYDVKM. V gave up 10 bases and J gave up 2 bases, with 14 bases separating them. This CDR3 is 13 amino acids long. CDR3 amino acids: CATDTGRQETQYF. CDR3 sequence (DNA): TGTGCCACCGACACAGGGCGACAAGAGACCCAGTACTTC.

In regard to this clonotype: No conserved phenylalanine or tryptophan ends this CDR3, so it is likely a read error. The DNA is left out, because the CDR3 cannot be placed on it with certainty; the CDR3 is given as TCRdb lists it. The genes are TRBV2 and TRBJ2-6. CDR1 is SNHLY, CDR2 FYNNEI, per germline. Termini included, the CDR3 measures 9 amino acids. This CDR3 reads CASTNSDVT.

The J gene is TRBJ2-3, the V gene TRBV7-3; D is ambiguous. CDR3 size: 13 residues. V lost 2 bases and J lost 1, with 4 bases in between. Germline-derived CDR1 and CDR2 are SGHTA and FQGTGA. CDR3 coding DNA: TGTGCCAGCAGCTTATATGGCACAGATACGCAGTATTTT. It yields the protein CASSLYGTDTQYF.

This clonotype was picked up many times. V and J are TRBV9 and TRBJ2-1, with TRBD2 identical over 8 bases. The CDR3 extends over 15 amino acids. The junction had 7 bases not matched to a gene; V was cut back by 0 bases and J by 8 bases. From germline, CDR1 is SGDLS and CDR2 YYNGEE. The CDR3 nucleotides read TGTGCCAGCAGCGTAGCGGGGGGGCCCCCCGATGAGCAGTTCTTC. Amino acids: CASSVAGGPPDEQFF.

V gene TRBV10-3 combines with J gene TRBJ1-1; 10 bases align to TRBD1. J lost 4 bases, V lost 3 bases, and 5 bases had no gene match. CDR1 is ENHRY and CDR2 is SYGVKD in the germline V gene. The CDR3 covers 15 residues. The CDR3 nucleotides read TGTGCCATCAGTGAATTCCGGGACAGGGGCACTGAAGCTTTCTTT. As protein: CAISEFRDRGTEAFF.

This clonotype was counted many times. This chain joins TRBV5-1 and TRBJ2-2; D is unclear. This CDR3 has 15 residues. V shed 4 bases and J shed 0 bases, with 10 bases lying between them. Germline-derived CDR1 and CDR2 are SGHRS and YFSETQ. CDR3 coding DNA: TGCGCCAGCAGCGGTGGTCAGTCGAACACCGGGGAGCTGTTTTTT. It yields the protein CASSGGQSNTGELFF.